This is a list of T cell receptor beta chains from one sample in a study of beta chain features in type 1 diabetes. Assay: immunoSEQ multiplex PCR; the TCRdb copy retains only in-frame clones and omits some. Of about 290,000 clones listed, about 8.5% are singletons. Sequenced sample: central memory CD4+ T cells from blood. Receptors were obtained from a woman aged 18-29 years in good health. The conserved cysteine and the conserved F or W are not part of the CDR3 here. The listing skips clone size in some rows; elsewhere it reads once, few, many or a size class.

j_gene: TRBJ1-2
abundance: few
v_gene: TRBV2
CDR3aa: ASSGDGEYGYT

j_gene: TRBJ1-1
abundance: -
v_gene: TRBV7-9
CDR3aa: ASSLKSPGTEAF

j_gene: TRBJ2-3
abundance: few
v_gene: TRBV6-1
CDR3aa: ASTVAASTDTQY

j_gene: TRBJ1-1
abundance: few
v_gene: TRBV5-1
CDR3aa: ASGSQHYTEAF

j_gene: TRBJ2-2
abundance: -
v_gene: TRBV27
CDR3aa: ASSSMTGGYTGELF

j_gene: TRBJ2-7
abundance: few
v_gene: TRBV6-8
CDR3aa: ASSRGGESSYEQY

j_gene: TRBJ2-5
abundance: -
v_gene: TRBV11-3
CDR3aa: ASSFGSSGVQETQY

j_gene: TRBJ2-3
abundance: few
v_gene: TRBV7-3
CDR3aa: ASSLQGVVTDTQY

j_gene: TRBJ2-5
abundance: -
v_gene: TRBV10-2
CDR3aa: ASSDITGGQETQY

j_gene: TRBJ2-1
abundance: few
v_gene: TRBV11-3
CDR3aa: ASSLGARGEQF

j_gene: TRBJ2-1
abundance: -
v_gene: TRBV28
CDR3aa: ASSFGGTGRNEQF

j_gene: TRBJ1-6
abundance: many
v_gene: TRBV2
CDR3aa: ASSGQGVNSPLH

j_gene: TRBJ1-5
abundance: -
v_gene: TRBV30
CDR3aa: AWSVRSNQPQH

j_gene: TRBJ1-1
abundance: few
v_gene: TRBV9
CDR3aa: ASTPRAGLVLGTEAF

j_gene: TRBJ2-3
abundance: many
v_gene: TRBV10-3
CDR3aa: AISGLAGDTQY

j_gene: TRBJ2-1
abundance: few
v_gene: TRBV4-3
CDR3aa: ASSQEGVGSDEQF

j_gene: TRBJ2-2
abundance: -
v_gene: TRBV11-3
CDR3aa: ASSFRDYTTGELF

j_gene: TRBJ2-3
abundance: few
v_gene: TRBV5-4
CDR3aa: ASSKLAGATDTQY

j_gene: TRBJ1-6
abundance: few
v_gene: TRBV2
CDR3aa: ASGSRADNSPLH

j_gene: TRBJ1-1
abundance: -
v_gene: TRBV6-6
CDR3aa: ASIQKEGLGEAF

j_gene: TRBJ1-2
abundance: few
v_gene: TRBV4-1
CDR3aa: ASSHDRGRFYGYT

j_gene: TRBJ1-6
abundance: many
v_gene: TRBV5-1
CDR3aa: ASSRQQASSYNSPLH

j_gene: TRBJ2-3
abundance: -
v_gene: TRBV18
CDR3aa: ASSPYEATGDTQY

j_gene: TRBJ1-4
abundance: many
v_gene: TRBV9
CDR3aa: ASSVEAGLGKLF

j_gene: TRBJ2-3
abundance: few
v_gene: TRBV18
CDR3aa: ASSPRDTDTQY

j_gene: TRBJ2-4
abundance: -
v_gene: TRBV6-6
CDR3aa: ASSYPAGLAKNIQY